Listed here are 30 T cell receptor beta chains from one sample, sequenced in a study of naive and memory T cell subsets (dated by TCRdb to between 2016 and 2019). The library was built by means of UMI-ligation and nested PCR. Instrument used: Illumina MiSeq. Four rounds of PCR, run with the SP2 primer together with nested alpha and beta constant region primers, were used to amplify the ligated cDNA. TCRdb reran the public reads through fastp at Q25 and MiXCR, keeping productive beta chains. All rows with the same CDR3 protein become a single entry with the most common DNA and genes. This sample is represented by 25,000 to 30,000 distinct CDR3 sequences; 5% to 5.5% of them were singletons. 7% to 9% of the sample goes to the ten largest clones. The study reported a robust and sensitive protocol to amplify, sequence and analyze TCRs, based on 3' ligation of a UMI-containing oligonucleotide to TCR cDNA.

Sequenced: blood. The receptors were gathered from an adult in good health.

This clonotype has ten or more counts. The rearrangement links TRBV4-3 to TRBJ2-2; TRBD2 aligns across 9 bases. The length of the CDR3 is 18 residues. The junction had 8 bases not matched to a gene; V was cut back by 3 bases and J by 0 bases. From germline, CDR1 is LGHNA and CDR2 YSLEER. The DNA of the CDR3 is TGCGCCAGCAGCCAGGGACTAGCTCATTCTGCGAACACCGGGGAGCTGTTTTTT. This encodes CASSQGLAHSANTGELFF.

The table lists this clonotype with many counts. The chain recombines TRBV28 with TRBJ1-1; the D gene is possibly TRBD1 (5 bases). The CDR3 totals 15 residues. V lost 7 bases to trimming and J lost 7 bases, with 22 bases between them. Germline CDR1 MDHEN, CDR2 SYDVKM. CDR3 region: CASTVPTGRPLEAFF. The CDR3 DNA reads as TGTGCCAGCACCGTCCCCACGGGACGTCCTCTTGAAGCTTTCTTT.

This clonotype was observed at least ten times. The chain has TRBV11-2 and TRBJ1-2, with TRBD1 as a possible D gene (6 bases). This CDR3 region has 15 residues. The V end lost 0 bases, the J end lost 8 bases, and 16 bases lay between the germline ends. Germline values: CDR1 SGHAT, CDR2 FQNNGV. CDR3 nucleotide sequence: TGTGCCAGCAGCTTAGATTTGGGGGACACCTTGGGCTACACCTTC. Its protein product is CASSLDLGDTLGYTF.

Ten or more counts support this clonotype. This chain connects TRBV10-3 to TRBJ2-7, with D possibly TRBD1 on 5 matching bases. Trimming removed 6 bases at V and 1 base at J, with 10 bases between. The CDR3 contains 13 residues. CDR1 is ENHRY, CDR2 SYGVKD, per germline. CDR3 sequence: CAISTGVSYEQYF. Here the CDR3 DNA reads TGTGCCATCAGCACAGGCGTTTCCTACGAGCAGTACTTC.

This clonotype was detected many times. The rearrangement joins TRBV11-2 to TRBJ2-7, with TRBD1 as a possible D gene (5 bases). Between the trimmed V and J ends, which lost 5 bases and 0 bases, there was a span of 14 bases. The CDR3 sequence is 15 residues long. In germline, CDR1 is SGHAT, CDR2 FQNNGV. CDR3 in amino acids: CASSRMTENSYEQYF. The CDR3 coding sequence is TGTGCCAGCAGCCGAATGACAGAGAACTCCTACGAGCAGTACTTC.

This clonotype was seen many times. CDR3 amino acids: CASSFGGDNSPLHF. The CDR3 DNA reads as TGTGCCAGCAGTTTCGGGGGGGATAATTCACCCCTCCACTTT. V and J are TRBV6-5 and TRBJ1-6, with D possibly being TRBD1 (5 bases). The CDR3 has 14 amino acids. V was trimmed by 4 bases and J by 5 bases, leaving 9 bases between them. The germline V gene encodes CDR1 MNHEY and CDR2 SVGAGI.

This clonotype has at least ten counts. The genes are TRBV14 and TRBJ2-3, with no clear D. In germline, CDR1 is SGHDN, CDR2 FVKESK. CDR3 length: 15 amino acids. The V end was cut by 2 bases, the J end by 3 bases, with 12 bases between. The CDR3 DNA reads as TGTGCCAGCAGCCAAATCCGGGCGCAGACAGATACGCAGTATTTT. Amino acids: CASSQIRAQTDTQYF. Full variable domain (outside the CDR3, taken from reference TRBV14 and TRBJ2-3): EAGVTQFPSHSVIEKGQTVTLRCDPISGHDNLYWYRRVMGKEIKFLLHFVKESKQDESGMPNNRFLAERTGGTYSTLKVQPAELEDSGVYFCASSQIRAQTDTQYFGPGTRLTVL.

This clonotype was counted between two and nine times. The CDR3 sequence: CASSLERNTEAFF. In DNA, the CDR3 is TGTGCCAGCAGCTTGGAGAGGAACACTGAAGCTTTCTTT. V and J are TRBV5-4 and TRBJ1-1; D is unresolved. V lost 0 bases and J lost 1, with 4 bases in between. The germline V gene encodes CDR1 SGHNT and CDR2 YYREEE (reference sequence). This CDR3 is 13 amino acids long.

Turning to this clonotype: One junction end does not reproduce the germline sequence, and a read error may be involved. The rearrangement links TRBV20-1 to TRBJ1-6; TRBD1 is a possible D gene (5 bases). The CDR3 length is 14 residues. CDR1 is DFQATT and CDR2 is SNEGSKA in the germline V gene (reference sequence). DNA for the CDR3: TGCAGTGCTAGAGCCCCGGGGCGGGAGGCACCCCTCAACTTT. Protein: CSARAPGREAPLNF.

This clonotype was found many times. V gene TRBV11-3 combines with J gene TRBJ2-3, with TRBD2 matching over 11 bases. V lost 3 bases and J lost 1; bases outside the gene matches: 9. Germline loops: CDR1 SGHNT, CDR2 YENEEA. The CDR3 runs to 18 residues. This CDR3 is CASSLDSGRAGGTDTQYF. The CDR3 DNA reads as TGTGCCAGCAGCTTGGATAGCGGGAGGGCCGGTGGCACAGATACGCAGTATTTT.

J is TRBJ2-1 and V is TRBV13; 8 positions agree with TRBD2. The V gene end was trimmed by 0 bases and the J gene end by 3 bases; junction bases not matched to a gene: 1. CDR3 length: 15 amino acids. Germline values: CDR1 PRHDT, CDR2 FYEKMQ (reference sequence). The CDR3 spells CASSLGGLGYNEQFF. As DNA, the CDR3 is TGTGCCAGCAGCTTAGGGGGACTAGGCTACAATGAGCAGTTCTTC.

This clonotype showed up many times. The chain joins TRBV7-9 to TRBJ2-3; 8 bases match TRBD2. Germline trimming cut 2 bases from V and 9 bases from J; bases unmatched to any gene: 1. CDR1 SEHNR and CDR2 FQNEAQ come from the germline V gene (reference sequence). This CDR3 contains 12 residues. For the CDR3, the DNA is TGTGCCAGCAGCTTATCTAGCGGGACGCAGTATTTT. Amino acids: CASSLSSGTQYF.

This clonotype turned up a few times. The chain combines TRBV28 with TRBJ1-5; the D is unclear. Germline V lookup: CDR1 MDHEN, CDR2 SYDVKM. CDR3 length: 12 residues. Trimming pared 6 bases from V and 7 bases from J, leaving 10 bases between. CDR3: CASSEARQPQHF. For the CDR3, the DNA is TGTGCCAGCAGCGAGGCCCGGCAGCCCCAGCATTTT.

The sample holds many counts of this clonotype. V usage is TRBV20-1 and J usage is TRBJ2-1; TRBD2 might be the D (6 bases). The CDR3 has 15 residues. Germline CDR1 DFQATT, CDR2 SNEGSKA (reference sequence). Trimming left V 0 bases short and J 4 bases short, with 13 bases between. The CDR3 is CSAREASGPYNEQFF. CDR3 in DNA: TGCAGTGCTAGAGAGGCCAGCGGGCCTTACAATGAGCAGTTCTTC.

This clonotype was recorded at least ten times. The CDR3 protein is CASSLSYQPQHF. In nucleotides, the CDR3 is TGTGCCAGCAGCCTCAGTTATCAGCCCCAGCATTTT. The chain is built from TRBV7-9 and TRBJ1-5; D not resolved. Per the germline V gene, CDR1 is SEHNR and CDR2 is FQNEAQ (reference sequence). Deletions cut 5 bases from V and 5 bases from J, with 7 bases between. This CDR3 region has 12 residues.

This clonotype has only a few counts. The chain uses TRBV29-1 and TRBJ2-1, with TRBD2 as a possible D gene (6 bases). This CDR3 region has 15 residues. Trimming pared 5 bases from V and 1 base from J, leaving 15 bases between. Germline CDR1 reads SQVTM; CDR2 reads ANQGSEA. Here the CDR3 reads CSVHTSSGSYNEQFF. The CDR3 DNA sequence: TGCAGCGTTCATACTAGCAGCGGATCCTACAATGAGCAGTTCTTC.

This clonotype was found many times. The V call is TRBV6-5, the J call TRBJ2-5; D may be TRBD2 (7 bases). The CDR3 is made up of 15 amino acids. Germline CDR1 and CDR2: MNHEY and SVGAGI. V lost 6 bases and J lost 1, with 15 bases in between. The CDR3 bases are TGTGCCAGCAGCGCGGGAGAAGGGGGCCAAGAGACCCAGTACTTC. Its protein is CASSAGEGGQETQYF.

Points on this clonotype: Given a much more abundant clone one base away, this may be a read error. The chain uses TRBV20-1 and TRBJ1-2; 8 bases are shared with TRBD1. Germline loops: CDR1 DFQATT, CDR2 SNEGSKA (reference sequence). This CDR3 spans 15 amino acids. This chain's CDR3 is CSATVPLTGEDGDTF. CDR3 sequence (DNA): TGCAGTGCTACCGTACCCTTGACAGGGGAGGATGGCGACACCTTC.

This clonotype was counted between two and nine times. CDR3: CASSRPGYNEQFF. CDR3 nucleotides: TGTGCCAGCAGCAGGCCAGGCTACAATGAGCAGTTCTTC. The gene calls are TRBV28 and TRBJ2-1; D is unclear. The CDR3 spans 13 residues. In germline, CDR1 is MDHEN, CDR2 SYDVKM. V was shortened by 6 bases and J by 3 bases, with 9 bases between the two germline ends.

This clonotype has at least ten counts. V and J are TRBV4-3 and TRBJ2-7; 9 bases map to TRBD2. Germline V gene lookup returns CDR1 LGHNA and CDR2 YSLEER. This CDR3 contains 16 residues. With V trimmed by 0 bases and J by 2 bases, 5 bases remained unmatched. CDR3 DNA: TGCGCCAGCAGCCAAGATCTCGCTAGCGGGGCCTACGAGCAGTACTTC. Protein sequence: CASSQDLASGAYEQYF.

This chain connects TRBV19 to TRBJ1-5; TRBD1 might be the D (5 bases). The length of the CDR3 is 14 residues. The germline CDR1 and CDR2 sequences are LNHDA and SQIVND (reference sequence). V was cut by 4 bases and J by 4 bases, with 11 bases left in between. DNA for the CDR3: TGTGCCAGTAGTAGAGAGGACAATAATCAGCCCCAGCATTTT. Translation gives CASSREDNNQPQHF.

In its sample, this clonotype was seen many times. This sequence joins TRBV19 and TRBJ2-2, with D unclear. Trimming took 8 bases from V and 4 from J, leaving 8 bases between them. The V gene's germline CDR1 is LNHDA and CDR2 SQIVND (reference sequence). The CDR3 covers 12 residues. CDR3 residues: CASLKATGELFF. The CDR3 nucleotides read TGTGCCAGTCTAAAGGCCACCGGGGAGCTGTTTTTT.

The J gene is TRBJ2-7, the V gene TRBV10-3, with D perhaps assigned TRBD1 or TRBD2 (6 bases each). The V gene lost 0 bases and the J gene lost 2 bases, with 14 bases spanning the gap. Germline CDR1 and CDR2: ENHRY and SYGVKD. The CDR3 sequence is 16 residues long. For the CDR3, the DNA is TGTGCCATCAGTGAGTCGGGTAGGGGGGCAGCCTACGAGCAGTACTTC. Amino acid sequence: CAISESGRGAAYEQYF.

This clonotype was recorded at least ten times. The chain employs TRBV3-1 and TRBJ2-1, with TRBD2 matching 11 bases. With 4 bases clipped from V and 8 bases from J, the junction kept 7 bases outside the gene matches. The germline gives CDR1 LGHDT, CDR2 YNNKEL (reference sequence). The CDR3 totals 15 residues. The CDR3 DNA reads TGTGCCAGCAGCCGCCTTACTAGCGGGAGTGATGAGCAGTTCTTC. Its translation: CASSRLTSGSDEQFF.

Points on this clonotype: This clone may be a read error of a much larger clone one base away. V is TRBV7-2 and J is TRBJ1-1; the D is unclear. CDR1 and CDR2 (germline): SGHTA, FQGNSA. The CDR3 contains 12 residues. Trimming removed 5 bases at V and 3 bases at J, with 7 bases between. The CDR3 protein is CASSRSYTEAFF. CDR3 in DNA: TGTGCCAGCAGCCGGAGTTACACTGAAGCTTTCTTT.

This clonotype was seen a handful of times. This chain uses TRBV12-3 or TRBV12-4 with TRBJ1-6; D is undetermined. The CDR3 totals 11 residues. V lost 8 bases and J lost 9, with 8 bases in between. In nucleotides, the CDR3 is TGTGCCAGCGGAGGGCTTTCACCCCTCCACTTT. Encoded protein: CASGGLSPLHF.

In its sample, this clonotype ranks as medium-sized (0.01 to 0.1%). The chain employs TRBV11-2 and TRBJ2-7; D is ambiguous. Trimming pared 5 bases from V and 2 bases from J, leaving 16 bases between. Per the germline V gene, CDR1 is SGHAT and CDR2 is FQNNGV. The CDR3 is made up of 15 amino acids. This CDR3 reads CASSVSLVAAYEQYF. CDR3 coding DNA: TGTGCCAGCAGCGTATCCCTTGTGGCAGCCTACGAGCAGTACTTC.

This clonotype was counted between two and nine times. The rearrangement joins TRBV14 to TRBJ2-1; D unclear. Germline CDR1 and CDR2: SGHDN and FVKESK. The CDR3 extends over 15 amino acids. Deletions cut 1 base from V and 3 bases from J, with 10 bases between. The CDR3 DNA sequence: TGTGCCAGCAGCCAAGTGCGTACATTCTACAATGAGCAGTTCTTC. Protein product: CASSQVRTFYNEQFF.

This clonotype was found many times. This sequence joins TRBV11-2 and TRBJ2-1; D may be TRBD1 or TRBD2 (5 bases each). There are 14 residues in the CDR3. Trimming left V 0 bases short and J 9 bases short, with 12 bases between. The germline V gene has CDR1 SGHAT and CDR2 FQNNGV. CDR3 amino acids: CASSLEYGGSEQFF. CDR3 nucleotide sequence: TGTGCCAGCAGCTTAGAATATGGGGGAAGTGAGCAGTTCTTC.

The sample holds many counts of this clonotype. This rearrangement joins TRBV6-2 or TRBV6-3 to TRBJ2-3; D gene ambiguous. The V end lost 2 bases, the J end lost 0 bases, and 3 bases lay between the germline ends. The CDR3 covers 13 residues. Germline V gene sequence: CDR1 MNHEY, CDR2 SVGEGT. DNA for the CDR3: TGTGCCAGCAGTTACCCTAGCACAGATACGCAGTATTTT. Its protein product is CASSYPSTDTQYF.